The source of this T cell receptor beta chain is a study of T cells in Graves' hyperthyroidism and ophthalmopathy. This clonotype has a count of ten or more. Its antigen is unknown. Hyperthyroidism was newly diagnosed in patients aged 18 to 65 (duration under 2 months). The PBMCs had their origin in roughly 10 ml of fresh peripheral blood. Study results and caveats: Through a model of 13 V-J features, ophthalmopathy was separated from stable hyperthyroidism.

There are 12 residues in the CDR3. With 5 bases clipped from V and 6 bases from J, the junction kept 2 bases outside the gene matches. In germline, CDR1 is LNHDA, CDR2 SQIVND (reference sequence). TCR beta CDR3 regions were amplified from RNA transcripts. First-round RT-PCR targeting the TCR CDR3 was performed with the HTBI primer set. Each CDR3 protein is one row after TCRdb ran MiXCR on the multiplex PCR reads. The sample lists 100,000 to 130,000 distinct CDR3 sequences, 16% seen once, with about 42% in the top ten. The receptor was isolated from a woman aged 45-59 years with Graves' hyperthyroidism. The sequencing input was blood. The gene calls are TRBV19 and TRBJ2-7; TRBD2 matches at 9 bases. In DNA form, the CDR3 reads TGTGCCAGTAGTCCTAGCGGGACCGAGCAGTACTTC. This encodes CASSPSGTEQYF. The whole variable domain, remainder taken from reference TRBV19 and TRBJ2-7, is DGGITQSPKYLFRKEGQNVTLSCEQNLNHDAMYWYRQDPGQGLRLIYYSQIVNDFQKGDIAEGYSVSREKKESFPLTVTSAQKNPTAFYLCASSPSGTEQYFGPGTRLTVT.